Listed below are T cell receptor beta chains from one sample, sequenced in a study of blood T cells in healthy people across ages. One entry per CDR3 protein results from TCRdb running MiXCR on the 5' RACE reads. The sample holds some 900,000 distinct CDR3 sequences, approximately 49% seen once. Sequenced input: blood. The receptors originated from a man younger than 40 in good health. CDR3s include the opening cysteine and the closing phenylalanine or tryptophan. D genes are given only for firm matches. Some rows have no size entry. The others give once, few or many, or a class for an expanded clone.

D gene,J gene,V gene,clone size,CDR3 protein,CDR3 DNA
TRBD2,TRBJ2-1,TRBV6-4,few,CASSELAGAFGEQFF,TGTGCCAGCAGTGAACTAGCGGGGGCCTTCGGTGAGCAGTTCTTC
-,TRBJ1-2,TRBV28,-,CASSFALDYGYTF,TGTGCCAGCAGTTTCGCCCTGGACTATGGCTACACCTTC
-,TRBJ2-3,TRBV20-1,-,CSGRLAGTDTQYF,TGCAGTGGTCGATTAGCGGGCACAGATACGCAGTATTTT
-,TRBJ1-1,TRBV3-1,few,CASSQDPAGWAEAFF,TGTGCCAGCAGCCAAGATCCGGCGGGTTGGGCTGAAGCTTTCTTT
TRBD1,TRBJ2-7,TRBV24-1,many,CATSDWGQGNNYEQYF,TGTGCCACCAGTGATTGGGGACAGGGGAATAACTACGAGCAGTACTTC
TRBD1,TRBJ1-2,TRBV28,-,CASSSGGIYGYTF,TGTGCCAGCAGCTCAGGGGGCATCTATGGCTACACCTTC
-,TRBJ1-2,TRBV6-5,-,CASSYQGIGYTF,TGTGCCAGCAGTTACCAGGGAATTGGCTACACCTTC
TRBD1,TRBJ1-5,TRBV27,few,CASKGTDSNQPQHF,TGTGCCAGCAAGGGGACAGATAGCAATCAGCCCCAGCATTTT
TRBD1,TRBJ2-7,TRBV18,few,CASSPPRGQDDEQYF,TGTGCCAGCTCACCACCCAGGGGACAGGACGACGAGCAGTACTTC
-,TRBJ2-3,TRBV29-1,-,CSGGGALTDTQYF,TGCAGCGGAGGGGGGGCCCTCACAGATACGCAGTATTTT
-,TRBJ1-5,TRBV7-2,many,CASSADSGSNQPQHF,TGTGCCAGCAGCGCAGACTCGGGGAGCAATCAGCCCCAGCATTTT
TRBD1,TRBJ2-2,TRBV6-5,-,CASYGTGGGELFF,TGTGCCAGCTATGGGACAGGGGGCGGGGAGCTGTTTTTT
TRBD2,TRBJ2-1,TRBV7-2,many,CASSWTSGGANEQFF,TGTGCCAGCAGCTGGACTAGCGGGGGGGCCAATGAGCAGTTCTTC
TRBD1,TRBJ2-2,TRBV6-1,-,CASRQGHGELFF,TGTGCCAGCAGACAGGGGCACGGGGAGCTGTTTTTT
TRBD2,TRBJ2-1,TRBV20-1,-,CSARAGGNNEQFF,TGCAGTGCTAGAGCGGGGGGAAACAATGAGCAGTTCTTC
TRBD1,TRBJ1-4,TRBV27,-,CASRLSGTATNEKLFF,TGTGCCAGCAGACTCAGCGGGACAGCAACTAATGAAAAACTGTTTTTT
-,TRBJ2-3,TRBV10-3,-,CAISSNRETDTQYF,TGTGCCATCAGTTCCAACAGGGAAACAGATACGCAGTATTTT
-,TRBJ1-1,TRBV2,-,CASSPRTEAFF,TGTGCCAGCAGCCCACGGACTGAAGCTTTCTTT
-,TRBJ2-3,TRBV15,-,CATSRGSYQSTDTQYF,TGTGCCACCAGCAGAGGAAGCTACCAGAGCACAGATACGCAGTATTTT
TRBD2,TRBJ2-3,TRBV14,few,CASSRPGTSGGTQYF,TGTGCCAGCAGCCGCCCGGGGACTAGCGGTGGTACGCAGTATTTT
-,TRBJ2-1,TRBV6-2/TRBV6-3,few,CASSYFVERGSWNSNEQFF,TGTGCCAGCAGTTATTTCGTGGAGCGCGGGTCTTGGAATAGCAATGAGCAGTTCTTC
-,TRBJ1-1,TRBV7-2,-,CASSLGGGVTEAFF,TGTGCCAGCAGCTTAGGGGGAGGGGTCACTGAAGCTTTCTTT
-,TRBJ2-5,TRBV30,few,CAWSLGGPQETQYF,TGTGCCTGGAGTCTAGGGGGGCCCCAAGAGACCCAGTACTTC
-,TRBJ2-1,TRBV6-5,-,CASSYRSRYNEQFF,TGTGCCAGCAGTTATCGCAGCAGATACAATGAGCAGTTCTTC
TRBD2,TRBJ2-5,TRBV7-2,few,CASSLELAGYQETQYF,TGTGCCAGCAGCTTAGAACTAGCGGGCTACCAAGAGACCCAGTACTTC
-,TRBJ1-5,TRBV4-3,-,CASSQDLGNQPQHF,TGCGCCAGCAGCCAAGATTTGGGAAATCAGCCCCAGCATTTT
-,TRBJ2-7,TRBV20-1,once,CSARDTPVSEQYF,TGCAGTGCTAGAGATACCCCAGTGAGCGAGCAGTACTTC
TRBD2,TRBJ2-1,TRBV20-1,-,CSAKSSGPEQFF,TGCAGTGCAAAGAGTAGCGGGCCTGAGCAGTTCTTC
-,TRBJ1-2,TRBV2,-,CASSVSEQVAYGYIF,TGTGCCAGCAGTGTCTCGGAACAGGTGGCCTATGGCTACATCTTC
-,TRBJ2-7,TRBV5-4,-,CASSLGQMGRYEQYF,TGTGCCAGCAGCTTGGGCCAAATGGGCCGCTACGAGCAGTACTTC
TRBD1,TRBJ1-4,TRBV14,-,CASSQRGTGLEEKLFF,TGTGCCAGCAGCCAACGAGGGACAGGGTTGGAGGAAAAACTGTTTTTT
-,TRBJ2-5,TRBV29-1,-,CSVLPGQETQYF,TGCAGCGTCCTACCGGGGCAAGAGACCCAGTACTTC
-,TRBJ2-5,TRBV7-2,few,CASSYNTYQETQYF,TGTGCCAGCAGCTATAACACGTACCAAGAGACCCAGTACTTC
-,TRBJ1-5,TRBV12-5,-,CASGPHLRHDLDSNQPQHF,TGTGCTAGTGGTCCCCATTTACGCCATGACTTAGATAGCAATCAGCCCCAGCATTTT
-,TRBJ2-7,TRBV28,-,CAWGHRSYNEQYF,TGTGCATGGGGGCATCGGTCCTACAATGAGCAGTACTTC
-,TRBJ2-3,TRBV7-3,few,CASSPAAASTDTQYF,TGTGCCAGCAGCCCGGCAGCGGCTAGCACAGATACGCAGTATTTT
-,TRBJ2-1,TRBV6-6,-,CASSYSGTNYNEQFF,TGTGCCAGCAGTTACTCAGGGACAAACTACAATGAGCAGTTCTTC
-,TRBJ2-3,TRBV7-2,few,CASSENRATDTQYF,TGTGCCAGCAGCGAGAACAGAGCAACAGATACGCAGTATTTT
-,TRBJ1-6,TRBV5-1,-,CASRYAQELLNSPLHF,TGCGCCAGCAGGTACGCTCAGGAGCTCCTTAATTCACCCCTCCACTTT
-,TRBJ2-7,TRBV4-1,-,CASSHDGTRGFDEQYF,TGCGCCAGCAGCCACGATGGCACTAGGGGGTTCGACGAGCAGTACTTC
-,TRBJ2-5,TRBV28,few,CASTLRTPRKETQYF,TGTGCCAGCACCCTTAGGACCCCACGGAAGGAGACCCAGTACTTC
-,TRBJ2-5,TRBV29-1,-,CSVVYVGETQYF,TGCAGCGTTGTCTATGTGGGAGAGACCCAGTACTTC